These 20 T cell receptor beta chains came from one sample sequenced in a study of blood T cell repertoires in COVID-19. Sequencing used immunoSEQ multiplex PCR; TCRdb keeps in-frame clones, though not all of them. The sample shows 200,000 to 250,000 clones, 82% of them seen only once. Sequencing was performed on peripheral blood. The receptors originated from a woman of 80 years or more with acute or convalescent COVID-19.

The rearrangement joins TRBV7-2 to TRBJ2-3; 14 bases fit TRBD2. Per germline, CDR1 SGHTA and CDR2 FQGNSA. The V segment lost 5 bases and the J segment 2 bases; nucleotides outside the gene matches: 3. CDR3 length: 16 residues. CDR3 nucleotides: TGTGCCAGCAGCCTGGGACTAGCGGGGGACACAGATACGCAGTATTTT. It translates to CASSLGLAGDTDTQYF.

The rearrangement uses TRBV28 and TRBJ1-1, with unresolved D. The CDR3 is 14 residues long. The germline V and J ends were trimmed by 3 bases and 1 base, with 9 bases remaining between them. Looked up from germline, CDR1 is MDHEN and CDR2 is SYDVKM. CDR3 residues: CASSLGRSNTEAFF. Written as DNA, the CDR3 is TGTGCCAGCAGTTTGGGCAGATCGAACACTGAAGCTTTCTTT. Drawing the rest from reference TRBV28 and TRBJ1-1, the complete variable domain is DVKVTQSSRYLVKRTGEKVFLECVQDMDHENMFWYRQDPGLGLRLIYFSYDVKMKEKGDIPEGYSVSREKKERFSLILESASTNQTSMYLCASSLGRSNTEAFFGQGTRLTVV.

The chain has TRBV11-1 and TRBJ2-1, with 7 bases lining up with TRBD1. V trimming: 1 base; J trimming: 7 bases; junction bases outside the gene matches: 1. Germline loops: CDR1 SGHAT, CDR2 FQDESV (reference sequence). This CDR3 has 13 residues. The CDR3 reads CASSLEQGNEQFF. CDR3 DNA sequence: TGTGCCAGCAGCTTAGAACAGGGGAATGAGCAGTTCTTC.

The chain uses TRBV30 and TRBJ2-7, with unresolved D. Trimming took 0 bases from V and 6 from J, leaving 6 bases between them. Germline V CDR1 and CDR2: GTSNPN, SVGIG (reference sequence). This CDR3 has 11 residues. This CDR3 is CAWSVNSEQYF. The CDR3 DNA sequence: TGTGCCTGGAGTGTGAACAGCGAGCAGTACTTC.

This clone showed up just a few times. For the CDR3, the DNA is TGTGCCAGCAGCTTGGACACAAATAATGAAAAACTGTTTTTT. This codes for CASSLDTNNEKLFF. The chain is built from TRBV5-4 and TRBJ1-4; D call uncertain. Germline V lookup: CDR1 SGHNT, CDR2 YYREEE (reference sequence). Trimming cost V 0 bases and J 4 bases, with 7 bases left between them. The CDR3 covers 14 residues.

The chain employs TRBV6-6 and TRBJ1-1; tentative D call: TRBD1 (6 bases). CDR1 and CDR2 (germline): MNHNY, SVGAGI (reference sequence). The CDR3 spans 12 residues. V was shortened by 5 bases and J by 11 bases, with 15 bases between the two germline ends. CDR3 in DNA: TGTGCCAGCAGTACCCCGACAGGTAACGCTTTCTTT. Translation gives CASSTPTGNAFF.

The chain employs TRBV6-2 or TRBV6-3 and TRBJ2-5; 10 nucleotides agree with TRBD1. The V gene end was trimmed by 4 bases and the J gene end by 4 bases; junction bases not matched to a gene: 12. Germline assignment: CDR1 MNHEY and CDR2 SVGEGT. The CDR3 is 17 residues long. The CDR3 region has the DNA TGTGCCAGCAGTTCTGGGACAGGGGTAGGGTTAGGAGAGACCCAGTACTTC. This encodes CASSSGTGVGLGETQYF.

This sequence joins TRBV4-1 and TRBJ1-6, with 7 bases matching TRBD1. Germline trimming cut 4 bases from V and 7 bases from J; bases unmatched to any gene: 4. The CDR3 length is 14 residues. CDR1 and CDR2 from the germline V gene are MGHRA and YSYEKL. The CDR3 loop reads CASSLWDRNSPLHF. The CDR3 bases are TGCGCCAGCAGCCTGTGGGACAGAAATTCACCCCTCCACTTT.

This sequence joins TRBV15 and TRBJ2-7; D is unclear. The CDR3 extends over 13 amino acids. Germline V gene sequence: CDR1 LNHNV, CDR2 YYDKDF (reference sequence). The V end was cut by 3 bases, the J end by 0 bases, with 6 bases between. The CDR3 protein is CATSRHSSYEQYF. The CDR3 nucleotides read TGTGCCACCAGCAGGCATAGCTCCTACGAGCAGTACTTC.

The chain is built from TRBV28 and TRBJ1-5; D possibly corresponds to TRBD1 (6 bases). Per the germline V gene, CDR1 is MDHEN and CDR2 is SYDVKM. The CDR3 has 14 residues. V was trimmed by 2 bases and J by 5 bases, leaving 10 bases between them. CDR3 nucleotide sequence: TGTGCCAGCAGTTTAACAGGGTCCTATCAGCCCCAGCATTTT. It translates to CASSLTGSYQPQHF.

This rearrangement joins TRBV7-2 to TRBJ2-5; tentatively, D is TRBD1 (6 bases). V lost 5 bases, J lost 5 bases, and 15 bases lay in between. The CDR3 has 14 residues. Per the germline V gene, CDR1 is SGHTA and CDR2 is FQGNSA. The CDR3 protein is CASSRPGVQETQYF. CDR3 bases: TGTGCCAGCAGCCGGCCAGGGGTACAGGAGACCCAGTACTTC.

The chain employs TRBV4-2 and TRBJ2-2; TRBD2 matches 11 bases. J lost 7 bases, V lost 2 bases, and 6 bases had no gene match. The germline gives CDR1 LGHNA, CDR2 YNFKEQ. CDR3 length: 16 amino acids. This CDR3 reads CASSQTPSGGYGELFF. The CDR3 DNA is TGTGCCAGCAGCCAAACCCCTAGCGGGGGGTACGGGGAGCTGTTTTTT.

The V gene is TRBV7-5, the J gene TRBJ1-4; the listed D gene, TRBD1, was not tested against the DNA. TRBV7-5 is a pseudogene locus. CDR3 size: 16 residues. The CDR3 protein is CARSLAGTVFREKLFF. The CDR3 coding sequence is TGTGCCAGAAGCTTAGCCGGGACAGTCTTTCGGGAAAAACTGTTTTTT.

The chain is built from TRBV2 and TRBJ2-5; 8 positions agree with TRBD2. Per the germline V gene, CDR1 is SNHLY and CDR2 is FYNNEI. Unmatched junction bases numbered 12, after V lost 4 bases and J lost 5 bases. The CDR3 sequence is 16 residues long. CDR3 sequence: CASSGMWVGGAETQYF. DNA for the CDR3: TGTGCCAGCAGTGGCATGTGGGTCGGGGGGGCCGAGACCCAGTACTTC. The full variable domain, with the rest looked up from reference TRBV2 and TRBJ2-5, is EPEVTQTPSHQVTQMGQEVILRCVPISNHLYFYWYRQILGQKVEFLVSFYNNEISEKSEIFDDQFSVERPDGSNFTLKIRSTKLEDSAMYFCASSGMWVGGAETQYFGPGTRLLVL.

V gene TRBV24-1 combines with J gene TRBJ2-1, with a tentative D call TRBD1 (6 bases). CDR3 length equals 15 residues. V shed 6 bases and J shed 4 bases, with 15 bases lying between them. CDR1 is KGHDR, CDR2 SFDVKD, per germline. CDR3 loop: CATSSRTDIYNEQFF. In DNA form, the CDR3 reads TGTGCCACCAGTTCAAGGACAGACATTTACAATGAGCAGTTCTTC.

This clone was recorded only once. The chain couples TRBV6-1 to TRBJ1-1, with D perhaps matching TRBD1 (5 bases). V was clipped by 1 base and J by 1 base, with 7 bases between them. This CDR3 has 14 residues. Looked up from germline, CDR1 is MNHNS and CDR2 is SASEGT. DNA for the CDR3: TGTGCCAGCAGTGAAGGACAGCCGAACACTGAAGCTTTCTTT. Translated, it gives CASSEGQPNTEAFF.

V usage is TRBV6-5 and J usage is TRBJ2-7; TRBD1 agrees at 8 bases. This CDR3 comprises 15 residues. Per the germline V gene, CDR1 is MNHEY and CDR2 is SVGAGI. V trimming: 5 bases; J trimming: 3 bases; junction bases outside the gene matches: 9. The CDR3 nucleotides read TGTGCCAGCAGTCCGCCAGGGGGCAATGGCTACGAGCAGTACTTC. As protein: CASSPPGGNGYEQYF.

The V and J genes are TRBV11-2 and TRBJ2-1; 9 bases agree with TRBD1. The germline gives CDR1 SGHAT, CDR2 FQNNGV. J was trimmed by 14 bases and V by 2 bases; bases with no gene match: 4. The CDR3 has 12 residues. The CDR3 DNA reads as TGTGCCAGCAGCTTAAACCGGGACAGGGAGTTCTTC. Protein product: CASSLNRDREFF.

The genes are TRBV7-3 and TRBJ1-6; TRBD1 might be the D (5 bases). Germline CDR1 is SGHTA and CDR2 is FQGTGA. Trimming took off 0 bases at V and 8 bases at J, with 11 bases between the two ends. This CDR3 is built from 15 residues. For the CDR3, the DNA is TGTGCCAGCAGCTTAACGGGAGGGGATGATTCACCCCTCCACTTT. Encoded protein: CASSLTGGDDSPLHF. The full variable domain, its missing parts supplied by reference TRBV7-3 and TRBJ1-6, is GAGVSQTPSNKVTEKGKYVELRCDPISGHTALYWYRQSLGQGPEFLIYFQGTGAADDSGLPNDRFFAVRPEGSVSTLKIQRTERGDSAVYLCASSLTGGDDSPLHFGNGTRLTVT.

The CDR3 region has the DNA TGTGCCAGCAGCGTAGCGGACGGGAAGAATCACCTGGGAAACACCATATATTTT. Its translation: CASSVADGKNHLGNTIYF. The chain employs TRBV9 and TRBJ1-3; D is undetermined. The CDR3 length is 18 residues. Trimming removed 0 bases from V and 4 bases from J, with 20 bases in between. Germline CDR1 SGDLS, CDR2 YYNGEE.